The present T cell receptor (beta chain) was sequenced within a study of blood T cell repertoires in COVID-19. Study context: COVID-19 samples collected from the United States, Italy and Spain covered acute and convalescent phases. PBMCs, B-cell-depleted T cells, or T cells provided the cDNA or gDNA that made up the material.

The table came from immunoSEQ multiplex PCR; TCRdb's copy has only in-frame clones and leaves some out. The sample has approximately 120,000 clones, 83% seen once. The CDR3 is 18 amino acids. The V gene lost 4 bases and the J gene lost 1 base, with 21 bases spanning the gap. The germline V gene has CDR1 SGHNT and CDR2 YYREEE (reference sequence). The TCR originated in a woman aged 55-69 years with acute or convalescent COVID-19. V and J are TRBV5-4 and TRBJ2-4; the D gene is possibly TRBD2 (5 bases). The source material was peripheral blood. The CDR3 DNA sequence: TGTGCCAGCAGCCCCCCGCCCGGACCAGGAGGTGCCAAAAACATTCAGTACTTC. It translates to CASSPPPGPGGAKNIQYF.